One sample yielded the 21 T cell receptor beta chains listed below, sequenced in a study of T cell responses to AZD1222 COVID-19 vaccine. Some clones are missing from TCRdb's copy, which holds only in-frame ones; the method was immunoSEQ multiplex PCR. The data show 110,000 to 150,000 clones, around 87% seen once. The starting material was peripheral blood, obtained on day 0 of AZD1222 vaccination. These receptors were collected from an adult in good health.

The V gene is TRBV10-2, the J gene TRBJ1-6; the D is unclear. CDR1 and CDR2 from the germline V gene are WSHSY and SAAADI. The CDR3 sequence is 14 residues long. V was shortened by 2 bases and J by 12 bases, with 14 bases between the two germline ends. For the CDR3, the DNA is TGCGCCAGCAGTGAGGGGCCAGAGAGGCGACCCCTCCACTTT. Translating it yields CASSEGPERRPLHF.

The V gene is TRBV28, the J gene TRBJ2-7; TRBD1 matches 8 bases. J gave up 4 bases and V 9 bases, and 8 bases lay outside the gene matches. Germline V lookup: CDR1 MDHEN, CDR2 SYDVKM. The CDR3 extends over 13 amino acids. The DNA for the CDR3 is TGTGCCAGTCTGGGGACAGGCATATACGAGCAGTACTTC. Translated, it gives CASLGTGIYEQYF.

This chain joins TRBV30 and TRBJ1-3, with TRBD1 identical over 9 bases. Germline V gene sequence: CDR1 GTSNPN, CDR2 SVGIG (reference sequence). The ends lost 5 bases at V and 3 bases at J; junction bases unmatched: 5. This CDR3 region has 14 residues. The CDR3 is CAWGGTGIGNTIYF. Written as DNA, the CDR3 is TGTGCCTGGGGGGGGACAGGGATTGGAAACACCATATATTTT.

The chain combines TRBV29-1 with TRBJ2-5; 8 bases are shared with TRBD2. CDR3 size: 15 residues. V shed 3 bases and J 4 bases; nucleotides not matched to a gene: 10. Germline V CDR1 and CDR2: SQVTM, ANQGSEA. The chain's CDR3 is CSVDPSGSSPETQYF. CDR3 bases: TGCAGCGTTGATCCCAGCGGGAGTTCCCCAGAGACCCAGTACTTC.

Concerning this clone: The same CDR3 also results from other DNA sequences found in this sample. V and J are TRBV5-1 and TRBJ1-2; 11 bases align to TRBD1. J was trimmed by 4 bases and V by 4 bases; bases with no gene match: 6. Per the germline V gene, CDR1 is SGHRS and CDR2 is YFSETQ. This CDR3 spans 15 amino acids. The CDR3 protein is CASSSGQGAIYGYTF. CDR3 bases: TGCGCCAGCAGCAGTGGACAGGGGGCTATCTATGGCTACACCTTC.

The rearrangement uses TRBV5-5 and TRBJ2-7; D unresolved. CDR1 and CDR2 from the germline V gene are SGHKS and YYEKEE (reference sequence). The CDR3 totals 13 residues. Trimming shortened V by 1 base and J by 2 bases, and 7 bases separated the two germline ends. DNA for the CDR3: TGTGCCAGCAGCTTGCGGATTACCTACGAGCAGTACTTC. Translating gives CASSLRITYEQYF.

The chain recombines TRBV18 with TRBJ2-1; D possibly corresponds to TRBD1 (6 bases). Germline V lookup: CDR1 KGHSH, CDR2 LQKENI. Between the trimmed V and J ends, which lost 4 bases and 4 bases, there was a span of 8 bases. This CDR3 comprises 13 residues. The CDR3 sequence: CASSRDTYNEQFF. CDR3 sequence (DNA): TGTGCCAGCTCACGGGACACTTACAATGAGCAGTTCTTC.

Turning to this clone: The junction departs from the called germline gene at one end, perhaps through a read error. The rearrangement uses TRBV7-9 and TRBJ2-4; D gene unclear. The germline V gene has CDR1 SEHNR and CDR2 FQNEAQ (reference sequence). CDR3 length: 8 amino acids. DNA of the CDR3: TGTGCCAGCAGCTTATCGGACTTC. The encoded protein is CASSLSDF.

The J gene is TRBJ1-2, the V gene TRBV27; TRBD1 might be the D (5 bases). In germline, CDR1 is MNHEY, CDR2 SMNVEV (reference sequence). This CDR3 spans 12 amino acids. V lost 5 bases and J 8 bases, leaving 12 bases between the germline ends. CDR3 amino acids: CASSPTWGGYTF. In nucleotides, the CDR3 is TGTGCCAGCAGTCCTACCTGGGGGGGCTACACCTTC.

The chain carries TRBV11-2 and TRBJ1-6; D is perhaps TRBD1 (5 bases). This CDR3 spans 17 amino acids. Trimming pared 4 bases from V and 2 bases from J, leaving 15 bases between. The germline CDR1 and CDR2 sequences are SGHAT and FQNNGV. In DNA form, the CDR3 reads TGTGCCAGCAGCTCTCGGACCCGAGGGGCCTATAATTCACCCCTCCACTTT. Translating gives CASSSRTRGAYNSPLHF.

This chain connects TRBV11-2 to TRBJ1-4, with D uncertain. CDR1 is SGHAT, CDR2 FQNNGV, per germline. The CDR3 loop spans 14 amino acids. Trimming shortened V by 5 bases and J by 4 bases, and 11 bases separated the two germline ends. DNA for the CDR3: TGTGCCAGCAGCACAGCGCGCCTTAATGAAAAACTGTTTTTT. Its translation is CASSTARLNEKLFF.

The rearrangement joins TRBV7-3 to TRBJ2-7, with D possibly matching TRBD2 (6 bases). Trimming stripped 4 bases from V and 2 bases from J, with 12 bases between. The CDR3 has 14 amino acids. Germline V gives CDR1 SGHTA, CDR2 FQGTGA. CDR3 DNA: TGTGCCAGCAGCTCAATCCCGGGAGCCTACGAGCAGTACTTC. Residues: CASSSIPGAYEQYF.

The chain joins TRBV5-8 to TRBJ1-5; TRBD1 might be the D (5 bases). This CDR3 contains 13 residues. Germline CDR1 is SGHTS and CDR2 is YDEGEE. Trimming took off 4 bases at V and 11 bases at J, with 16 bases between the two ends. The CDR3 spells CASSPQGLGTQHF. The CDR3 DNA is TGTGCCAGCAGCCCCCAGGGCCTGGGGACCCAGCATTTT.

The chain combines TRBV19 with TRBJ1-4; no definite D call. V was trimmed by 7 bases and J by 5 bases, leaving 14 bases between them. CDR3 length: 14 amino acids. Looked up from germline, CDR1 is LNHDA and CDR2 is SQIVND (reference sequence). CDR3 sequence (DNA): TGTGCCAGTACCGAGCTGGGTCCGAATGAAAAACTGTTTTTT. Residues: CASTELGPNEKLFF.

V usage is TRBV19 and J usage is TRBJ1-5; unclear D gene. Trimming removed 3 bases at V and 9 bases at J, with 12 bases between. The CDR3 loop spans 13 amino acids. Per the germline V gene, CDR1 is LNHDA and CDR2 is SQIVND (reference sequence). CDR3 DNA: TGTGCCAGTAGTATCGAGGGTTTTAGGCCCCAGCATTTT. It translates to CASSIEGFRPQHF.

The V and J genes are TRBV5-4 and TRBJ1-1; no firm D call. The CDR3 is 15 amino acids. Trimming left V 1 base short and J 0 bases short, with 10 bases between. CDR1 is SGHNT, CDR2 YYREEE, per germline (reference sequence). This chain's CDR3 is CASSLRRPMNTEAFF. The CDR3 DNA follows: TGTGCCAGCAGCTTGAGAAGGCCCATGAACACTGAAGCTTTCTTT.

The chain carries TRBV12-3 or TRBV12-4 and TRBJ2-7; D is uncertain. This CDR3 region has 11 residues. Trimming removed 3 bases from V and 4 bases from J, with 4 bases in between. The chain's CDR3 is CASSFGYEQYF. DNA of the CDR3: TGTGCCAGCAGTTTTGGGTACGAGCAGTACTTC.

The rearrangement links TRBV12-3 or TRBV12-4 to TRBJ2-2; no definite D call. There are 13 residues in the CDR3. CDR3 sequence: CAGRQFKTGELFF. DNA for the CDR3: TGTGCTGGCCGGCAGTTCAAAACCGGGGAGCTGTTTTTT.

The V call is TRBV6-2 or TRBV6-3, the J call TRBJ2-7; D may match TRBD1 or TRBD2 (6 bases each). CDR3 size: 15 residues. The V gene's germline CDR1 is MNHEY and CDR2 SVGEGT. V was trimmed by 0 bases and J by 4 bases, leaving 13 bases between them. CDR3 loop: CASSYSSRGGYEQYF. CDR3 nucleotide sequence: TGTGCCAGCAGTTACTCATCCAGGGGAGGTTACGAGCAGTACTTC.

The chain has TRBV13 and TRBJ2-7; 11 positions agree with TRBD2. Germline V gene lookup returns CDR1 PRHDT and CDR2 FYEKMQ (reference sequence). The CDR3 covers 14 residues. Unmatched junction bases numbered 3, after V lost 5 bases and J lost 3 bases. The CDR3 bases are TGTGCCAGCAGCGAGGGACTAGCGGTCTACGAGCAGTACTTC. It specifies CASSEGLAVYEQYF.

J is TRBJ1-2 and V is TRBV3-1 (or the pseudogene TRBV3-2), with TRBD1 matching 7 bases. The CDR3 loop spans 15 amino acids. Unmatched junction bases numbered 5, after V lost 4 bases and J lost 0 bases. Germline lookup yields CDR1 LGHDT and CDR2 YNNKEL (reference sequence). CDR3 sequence reads: CASSRGDSSNYGYTF. The CDR3 nucleotides read TGTGCCAGCAGCCGCGGGGACAGCTCTAACTATGGCTACACCTTC.